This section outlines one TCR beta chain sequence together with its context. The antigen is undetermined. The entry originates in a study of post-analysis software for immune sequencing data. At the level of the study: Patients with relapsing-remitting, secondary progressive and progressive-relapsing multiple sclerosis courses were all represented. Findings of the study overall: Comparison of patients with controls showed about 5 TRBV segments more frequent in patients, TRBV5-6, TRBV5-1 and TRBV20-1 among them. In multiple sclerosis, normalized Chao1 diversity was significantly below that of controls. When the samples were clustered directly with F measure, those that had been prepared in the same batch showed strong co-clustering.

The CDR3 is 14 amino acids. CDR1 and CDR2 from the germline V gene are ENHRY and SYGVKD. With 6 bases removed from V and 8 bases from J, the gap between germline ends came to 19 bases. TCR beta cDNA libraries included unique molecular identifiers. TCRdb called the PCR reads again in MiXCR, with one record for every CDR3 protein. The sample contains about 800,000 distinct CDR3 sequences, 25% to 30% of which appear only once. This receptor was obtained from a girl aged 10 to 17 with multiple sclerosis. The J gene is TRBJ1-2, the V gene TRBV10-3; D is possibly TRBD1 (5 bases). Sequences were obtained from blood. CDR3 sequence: CAIRFPGLAGGYTF. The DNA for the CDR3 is TGTGCCATCAGGTTCCCAGGGCTTGCCGGGGGCTACACCTTC.